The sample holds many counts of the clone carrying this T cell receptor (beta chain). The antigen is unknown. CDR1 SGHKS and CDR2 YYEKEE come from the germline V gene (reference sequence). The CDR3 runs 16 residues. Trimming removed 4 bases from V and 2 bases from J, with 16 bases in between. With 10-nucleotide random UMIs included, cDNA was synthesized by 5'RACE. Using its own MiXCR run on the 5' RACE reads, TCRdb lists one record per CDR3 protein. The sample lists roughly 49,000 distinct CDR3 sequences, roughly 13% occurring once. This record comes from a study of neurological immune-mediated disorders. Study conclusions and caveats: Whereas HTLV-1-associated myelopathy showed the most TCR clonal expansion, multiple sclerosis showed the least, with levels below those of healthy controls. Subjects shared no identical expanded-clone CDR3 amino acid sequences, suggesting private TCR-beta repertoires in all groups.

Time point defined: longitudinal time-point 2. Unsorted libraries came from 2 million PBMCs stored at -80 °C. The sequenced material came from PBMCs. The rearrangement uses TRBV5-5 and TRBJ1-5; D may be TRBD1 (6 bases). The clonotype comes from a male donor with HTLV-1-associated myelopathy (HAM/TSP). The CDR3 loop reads CASSIRTASGNQPQHF. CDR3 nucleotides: TGTGCCAGCAGCATTAGGACAGCCAGCGGCAATCAGCCCCAGCATTTT.